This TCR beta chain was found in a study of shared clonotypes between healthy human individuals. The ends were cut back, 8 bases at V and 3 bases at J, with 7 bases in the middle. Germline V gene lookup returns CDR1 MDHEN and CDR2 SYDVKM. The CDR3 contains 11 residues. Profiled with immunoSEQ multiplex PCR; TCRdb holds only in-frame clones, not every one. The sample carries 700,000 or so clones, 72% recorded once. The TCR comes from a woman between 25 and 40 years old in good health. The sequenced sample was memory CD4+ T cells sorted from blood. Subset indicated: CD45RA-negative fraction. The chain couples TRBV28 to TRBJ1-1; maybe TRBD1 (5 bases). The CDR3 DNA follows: TGTGCCAGCGGGGGATACACTGAAGCTTTCTTT. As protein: CASGGYTEAFF.